This T cell receptor (beta chain) emerged from a study of CD8 T cells in ankylosing spondylitis. This clonotype was seen at least ten times. What it binds is not known. The CDR3 runs to 15 residues. In germline, CDR1 is SGHRS, CDR2 YFSETQ. V was trimmed by 3 bases and J by 2 bases, leaving 14 bases between them. Whole-study findings and limits: There was reportedly significant enrichment of clones that were disease-linked in matched ankylosing spondylitis synovial fluid. In ankylosing spondylitis blood, a motif of seven to nine highly homologous TCR beta variants appeared characteristic.

Each TCR beta library was made by quantitative 5'-RACE that incorporated molecular barcodes. Each CDR3 protein is one row after TCRdb ran MiXCR on the 5' RACE reads. The sample lists 200,000 or so distinct CDR3 sequences, about an eighth occurring once. This receptor was obtained from a female donor with ankylosing spondylitis or in good health (not recorded which). The rearrangement uses TRBV5-1 and TRBJ1-2; D uncertain. The sequencing input was blood, either unsorted or a sorted T cell fraction (not recorded which). CDR3 in DNA: TGCGCCAGCAGCTCCGGCTCCCAGGTCAACTATGGCTACACCTTC. It codes for CASSSGSQVNYGYTF.